This T cell receptor beta chain is from a study of cytomegalovirus exposure and HLA in healthy donors. The CDR3 has 15 residues. Germline-derived CDR1 and CDR2 are MNHEY and SMNVEV (reference sequence). Unmatched junction bases numbered 1, after V lost 3 bases and J lost 1 base. Libraries were prepared by immunoSEQ multiplex PCR; TCRdb keeps only in-frame clonotypes and omits some of them. Altogether 150,000 to 200,000 clones are present, about 86% being singletons, with the ten largest covering more than 1.2%. This chain joins TRBV27 and TRBJ2-3; 10 nucleotides agree with TRBD2. Sequenced: PBMCs. The TCR comes from a woman aged 25 to 39 in good health and CMV-seronegative. In DNA, the CDR3 is TGTGCCAGCAGTTTCCTAGCGGGAGGCACAGATACGCAGTATTTT. Its translation is CASSFLAGGTDTQYF.